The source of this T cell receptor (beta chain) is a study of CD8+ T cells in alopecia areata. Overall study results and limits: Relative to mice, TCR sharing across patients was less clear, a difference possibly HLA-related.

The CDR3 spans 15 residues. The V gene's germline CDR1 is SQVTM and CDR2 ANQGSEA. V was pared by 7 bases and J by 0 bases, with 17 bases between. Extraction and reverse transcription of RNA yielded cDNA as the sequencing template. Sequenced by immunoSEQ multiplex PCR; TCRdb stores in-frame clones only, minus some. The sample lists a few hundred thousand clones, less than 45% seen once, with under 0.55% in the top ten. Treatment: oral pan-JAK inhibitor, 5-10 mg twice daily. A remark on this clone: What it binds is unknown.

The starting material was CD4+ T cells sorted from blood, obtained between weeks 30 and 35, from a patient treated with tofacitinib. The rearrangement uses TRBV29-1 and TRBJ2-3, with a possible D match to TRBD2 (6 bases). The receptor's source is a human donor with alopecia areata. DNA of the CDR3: TGCAGCGCCAAATTACTAGCCCCTAGCACAGATACGCAGTATTTT. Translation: CSAKLLAPSTDTQYF.